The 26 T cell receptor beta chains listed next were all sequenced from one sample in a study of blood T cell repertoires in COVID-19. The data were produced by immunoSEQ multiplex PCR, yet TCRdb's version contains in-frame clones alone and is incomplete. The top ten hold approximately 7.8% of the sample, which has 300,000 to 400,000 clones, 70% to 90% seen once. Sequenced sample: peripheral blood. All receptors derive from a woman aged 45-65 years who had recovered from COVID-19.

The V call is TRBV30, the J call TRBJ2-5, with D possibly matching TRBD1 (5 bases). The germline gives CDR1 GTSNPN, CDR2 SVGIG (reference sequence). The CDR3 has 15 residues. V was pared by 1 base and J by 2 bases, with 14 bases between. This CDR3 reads CAWSEGLGNQETQYF. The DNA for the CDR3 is TGTGCCTGGAGTGAGGGGCTGGGGAATCAAGAGACCCAGTACTTC.

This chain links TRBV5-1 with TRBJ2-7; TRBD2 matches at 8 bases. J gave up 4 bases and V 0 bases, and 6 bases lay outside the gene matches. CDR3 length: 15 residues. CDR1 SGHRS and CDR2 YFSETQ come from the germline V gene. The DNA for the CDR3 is TGCGCCAGCAGCTTGGCCCCTAGCGGGTCGTACGAGCAGTACTTC. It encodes CASSLAPSGSYEQYF.

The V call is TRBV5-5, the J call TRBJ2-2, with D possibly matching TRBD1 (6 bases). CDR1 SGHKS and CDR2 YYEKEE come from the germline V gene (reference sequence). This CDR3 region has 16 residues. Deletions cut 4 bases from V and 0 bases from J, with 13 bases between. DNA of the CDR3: TGTGCCAGCAGCCCACAGGGTAATGCGAACACCGGGGAGCTGTTTTTT. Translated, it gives CASSPQGNANTGELFF.

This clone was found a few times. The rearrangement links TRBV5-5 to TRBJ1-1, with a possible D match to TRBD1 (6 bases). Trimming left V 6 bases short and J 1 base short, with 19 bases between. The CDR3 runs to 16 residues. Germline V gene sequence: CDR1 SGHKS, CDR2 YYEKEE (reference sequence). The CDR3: CASTPIPGQWNTEAFF. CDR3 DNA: TGTGCCAGCACCCCGATACCGGGACAATGGAACACTGAAGCTTTCTTT.

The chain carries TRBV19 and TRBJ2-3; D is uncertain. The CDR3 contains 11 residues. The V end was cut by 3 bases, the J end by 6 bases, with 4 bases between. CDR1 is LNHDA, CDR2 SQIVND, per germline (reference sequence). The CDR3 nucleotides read TGTGCCAGTAGTATCGGGGATACGCAGTATTTT. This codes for CASSIGDTQYF.

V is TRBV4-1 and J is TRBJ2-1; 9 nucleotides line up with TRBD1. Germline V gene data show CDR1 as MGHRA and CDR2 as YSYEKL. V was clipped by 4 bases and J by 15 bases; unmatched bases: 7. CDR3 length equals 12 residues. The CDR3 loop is CASSPGTGSLFF. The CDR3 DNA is TGCGCCAGCAGCCCCGGGACAGGGAGTCTGTTCTTC.

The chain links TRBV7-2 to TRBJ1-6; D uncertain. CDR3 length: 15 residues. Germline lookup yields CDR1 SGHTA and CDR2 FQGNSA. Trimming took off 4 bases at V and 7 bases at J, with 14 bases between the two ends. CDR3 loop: CASSSSGSLNSPLHF. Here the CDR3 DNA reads TGTGCCAGCAGCTCCTCCGGGTCTTTAAATTCACCCCTCCACTTT. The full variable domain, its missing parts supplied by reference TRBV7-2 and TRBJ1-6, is GAGVSQSPSNKVTEKGKDVELRCDPISGHTALYWYRQSLGQGLEFLIYFQGNSAPDKSGLPSDRFSAERTGGSVSTLTIQRTQQEDSAVYLCASSSSGSLNSPLHFGNGTRLTVT.

The DNA of the CDR3 is TGTGCCAGTAGTACCTCACGACAGGGTGGTGGCAATCAGCCCCAGCATTTT. Residues: CASSTSRQGGGNQPQHF. The chain couples TRBV19 to TRBJ1-5; 7 bases map to TRBD1. Germline V gives CDR1 LNHDA, CDR2 SQIVND (reference sequence). V trimming: 4 bases; J trimming: 2 bases; junction bases outside the gene matches: 11. This CDR3 is 17 amino acids long.

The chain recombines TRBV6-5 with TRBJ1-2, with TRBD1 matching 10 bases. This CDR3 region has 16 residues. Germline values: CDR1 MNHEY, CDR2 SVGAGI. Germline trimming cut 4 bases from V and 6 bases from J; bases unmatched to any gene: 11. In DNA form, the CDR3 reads TGTGCCAGCAGTTCCTCCGGGACAGGGGTTTTCCATGGCTACACCTTC. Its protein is CASSSSGTGVFHGYTF.

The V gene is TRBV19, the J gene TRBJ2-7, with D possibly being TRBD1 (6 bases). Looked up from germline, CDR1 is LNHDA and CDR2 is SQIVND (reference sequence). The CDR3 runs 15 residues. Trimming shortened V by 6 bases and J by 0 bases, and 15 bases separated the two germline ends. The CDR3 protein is CASRKGWDNSYEQYF. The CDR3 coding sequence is TGTGCCAGTAGAAAAGGGTGGGACAACTCCTACGAGCAGTACTTC.

DNA of the CDR3: TGTGCCAGCAGTGACAGGGGGCGTACCGATACGCAGTATTTT. Translating gives CASSDRGRTDTQYF. This chain uses TRBV6-1 with TRBJ2-3; 8 bases line up with TRBD1. The CDR3 runs 14 residues. V dropped 3 bases and J dropped 6; count of bases not matched to a gene: 5. CDR1 and CDR2 (germline): MNHNS, SASEGT.

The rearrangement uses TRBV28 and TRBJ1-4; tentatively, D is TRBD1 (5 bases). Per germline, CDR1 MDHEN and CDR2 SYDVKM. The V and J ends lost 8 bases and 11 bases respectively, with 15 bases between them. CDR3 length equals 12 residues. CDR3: CASARFGGKLFF. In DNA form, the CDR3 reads TGTGCCAGCGCCAGGTTTGGGGGGAAACTGTTTTTT.

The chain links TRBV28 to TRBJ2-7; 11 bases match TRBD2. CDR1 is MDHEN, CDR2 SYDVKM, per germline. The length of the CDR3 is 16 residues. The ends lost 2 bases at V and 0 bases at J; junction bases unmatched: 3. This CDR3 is CASSLGTSGSSYEQYF. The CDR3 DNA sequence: TGTGCCAGCAGTTTAGGGACTAGCGGTAGCTCCTACGAGCAGTACTTC.

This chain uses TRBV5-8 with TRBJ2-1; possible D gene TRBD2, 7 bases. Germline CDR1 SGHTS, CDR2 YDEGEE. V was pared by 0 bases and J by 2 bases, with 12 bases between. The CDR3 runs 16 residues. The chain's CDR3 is CASSLVAGATYNEQFF. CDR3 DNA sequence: TGTGCCAGCAGCTTGGTTGCGGGGGCAACCTACAATGAGCAGTTCTTC.

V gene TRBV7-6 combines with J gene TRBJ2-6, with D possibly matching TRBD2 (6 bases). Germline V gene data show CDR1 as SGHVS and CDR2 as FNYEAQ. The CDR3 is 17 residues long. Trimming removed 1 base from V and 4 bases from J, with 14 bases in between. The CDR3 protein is CASSLVGGPSGANVLTF. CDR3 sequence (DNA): TGTGCCAGCAGCTTAGTAGGAGGGCCTAGCGGGGCCAACGTCCTGACTTTC. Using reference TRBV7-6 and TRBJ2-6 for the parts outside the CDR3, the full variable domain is GAGVSQSPRYKVTKRGQDVALRCDPISGHVSLYWYRQALGQGPEFLTYFNYEAQQDKSGLPNDRFSAERPEGSISTLTIQRTEQRDSAMYRCASSLVGGPSGANVLTFGAGSRLTVL.

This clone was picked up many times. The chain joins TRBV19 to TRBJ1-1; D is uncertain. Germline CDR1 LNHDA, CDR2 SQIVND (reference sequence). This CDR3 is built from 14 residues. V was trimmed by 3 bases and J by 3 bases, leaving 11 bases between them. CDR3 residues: CASSIRGGDTEAFF. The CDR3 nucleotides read TGTGCCAGTAGTATTCGGGGAGGAGACACTGAAGCTTTCTTT.

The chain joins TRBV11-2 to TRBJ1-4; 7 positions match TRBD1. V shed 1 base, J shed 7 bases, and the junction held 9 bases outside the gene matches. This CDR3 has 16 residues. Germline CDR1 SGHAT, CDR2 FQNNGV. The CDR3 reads CASSLGGGSNGEKLFF. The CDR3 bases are TGTGCCAGCAGCTTAGGAGGGGGCAGTAATGGTGAAAAACTGTTTTTT.

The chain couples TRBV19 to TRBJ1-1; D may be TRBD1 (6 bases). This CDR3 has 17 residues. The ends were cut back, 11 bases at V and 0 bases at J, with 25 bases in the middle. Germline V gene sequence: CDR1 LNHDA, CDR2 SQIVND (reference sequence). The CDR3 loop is CASSPGVSDPMNTEAFF. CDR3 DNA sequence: TGTGCCTCATCACCAGGGGTCTCCGATCCCATGAACACTGAAGCTTTCTTT.

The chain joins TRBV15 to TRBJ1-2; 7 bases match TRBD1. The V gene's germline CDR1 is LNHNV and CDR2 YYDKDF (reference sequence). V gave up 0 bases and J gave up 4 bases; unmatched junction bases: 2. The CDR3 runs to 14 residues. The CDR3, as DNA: TGTGCCACCAGCAGAGAACGGGACAGCTATGGCTACACCTTC. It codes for CATSRERDSYGYTF.

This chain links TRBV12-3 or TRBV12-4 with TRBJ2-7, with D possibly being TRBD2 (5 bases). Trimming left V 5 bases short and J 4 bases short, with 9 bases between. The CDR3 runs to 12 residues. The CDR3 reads CASSPGVYEQYF. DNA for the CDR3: TGTGCCAGCAGTCCCGGGGTTTACGAGCAGTACTTC.

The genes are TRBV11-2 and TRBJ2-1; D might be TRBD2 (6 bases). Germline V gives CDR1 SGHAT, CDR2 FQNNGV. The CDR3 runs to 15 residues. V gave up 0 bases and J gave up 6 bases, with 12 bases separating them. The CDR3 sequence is CASSLDSGTFNEQFF. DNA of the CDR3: TGTGCCAGCAGCTTAGACAGTGGGACTTTCAATGAGCAGTTCTTC. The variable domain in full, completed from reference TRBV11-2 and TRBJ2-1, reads EAGVAQSPRYKIIEKRQSVAFWCNPISGHATLYWYQQILGQGPKLLIQFQNNGVVDDSQLPKDRFSAERLKGVDSTLKIQPAKLEDSAVYLCASSLDSGTFNEQFFGPGTRLTVL.

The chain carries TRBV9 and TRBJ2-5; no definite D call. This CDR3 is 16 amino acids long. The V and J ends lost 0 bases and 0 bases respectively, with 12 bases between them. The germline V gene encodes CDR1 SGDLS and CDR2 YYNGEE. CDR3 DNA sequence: TGTGCCAGCAGCGTAGGCAACAGAATAGACCAAGAGACCCAGTACTTC. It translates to CASSVGNRIDQETQYF.

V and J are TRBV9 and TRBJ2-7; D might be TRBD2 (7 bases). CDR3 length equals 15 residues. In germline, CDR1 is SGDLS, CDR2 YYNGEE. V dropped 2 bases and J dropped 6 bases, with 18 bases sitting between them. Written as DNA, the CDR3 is TGTGCCAGCAGCGTGGACCCTCAACGGGGGGCCGAGCAGTACTTC. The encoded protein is CASSVDPQRGAEQYF.

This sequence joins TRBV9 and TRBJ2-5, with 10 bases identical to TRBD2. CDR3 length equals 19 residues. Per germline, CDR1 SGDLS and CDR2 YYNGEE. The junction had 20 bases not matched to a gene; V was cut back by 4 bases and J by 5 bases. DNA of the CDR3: TGTGCCAGCAGCCCGGCCGGAGTCAGCGGGAGGGCCCCCAGGGAGACCCAGTACTTC. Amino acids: CASSPAGVSGRAPRETQYF.

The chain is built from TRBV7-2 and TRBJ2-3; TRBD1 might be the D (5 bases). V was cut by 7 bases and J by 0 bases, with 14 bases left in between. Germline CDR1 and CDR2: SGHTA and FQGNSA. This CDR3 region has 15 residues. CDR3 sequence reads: CASILTVTSTDTQYF. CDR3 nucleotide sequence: TGTGCCAGCATCCTGACAGTGACTAGCACAGATACGCAGTATTTT.

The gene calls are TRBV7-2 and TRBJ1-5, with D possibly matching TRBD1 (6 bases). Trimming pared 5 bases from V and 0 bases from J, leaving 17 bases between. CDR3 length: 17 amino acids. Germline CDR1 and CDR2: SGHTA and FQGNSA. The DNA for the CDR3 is TGTGCCAGCAGCCAGAGGGCGGGGGGCGATAGCAATCAGCCCCAGCATTTT. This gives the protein CASSQRAGGDSNQPQHF.